This T cell receptor beta chain originates from a study of OX40 agonist ivuxolimab in advanced cancers. Study summary: Ivuxolimab is an agonistic anti-OX40 (CD134) antibody, and patients were treated with it.

Trimming removed 1 base from V and 3 bases from J; junction bases left unmatched: 10. CDR3 size: 18 residues. Germline-derived CDR1 and CDR2 are MGHRA and YSYEKL. Data came from immunoSEQ multiplex PCR; TCRdb stores just in-frame clones and leaves some out. Of 81,000 or so clones in the sample, under 95% were seen once. Of note for this clone: Antigen specificity is unknown.

Points from the study as a whole: At 0.1-3.0 mg/kg, partial responders had clonal expansion among the lowest observed. Some nonresponders likewise displayed low normalized T-cell clonal expansion.

The sample consisted of CD4+ or CD8+ T cells sorted from blood, taken in a trial of the OX40 agonist ivuxolimab. The sequence derives from an adult with an advanced solid tumor such as melanoma, head and neck, liver or kidney cancer. This chain joins TRBV4-1 and TRBJ2-1; 9 positions agree with TRBD1. CDR3 in amino acids: CASSQGNSGTGIYNEQFF. The DNA for the CDR3 is TGCGCCAGCAGCCAAGGGAATTCGGGGACAGGGATCTACAATGAGCAGTTCTTC.